These 22 T cell receptor beta chains were sequenced from one sample in a study of control samples from healthy donors and cancer patients. Generated by immunoSEQ multiplex PCR, the TCRdb table keeps only in-frame clones and is missing some. This sample yields some 140,000 clones, of which more than 85% are seen a single time; around 10% belongs to the top ten. The sequenced sample was blood. The receptors shown here come from a woman under 40 in good health.

The chain combines TRBV11-2 with TRBJ1-2; 9 nucleotides line up with TRBD1. Germline trimming cut 1 base from V and 8 bases from J; bases unmatched to any gene: 11. Looked up from germline, CDR1 is SGHAT and CDR2 is FQNNGV. This CDR3 contains 16 residues. CDR3 region: CASSLAWTGVPGGYTF. CDR3 nucleotide sequence: TGTGCCAGCAGCTTAGCCTGGACAGGGGTTCCAGGAGGCTACACCTTC.

This sequence joins TRBV30 and TRBJ1-6; D remains unclear. This CDR3 has 13 residues. Deletions cut 4 bases from V and 6 bases from J, with 10 bases between. CDR1 is GTSNPN, CDR2 SVGIG, per germline (reference sequence). CDR3: CAWKLAANSPLHF. Written as DNA, the CDR3 is TGTGCCTGGAAACTGGCAGCTAATTCACCCCTCCACTTT.

The chain links TRBV7-3 to TRBJ2-2; D is unresolved. Germline CDR1 SGHTA, CDR2 FQGTGA. This CDR3 contains 17 residues. V was shortened by 3 bases and J by 2 bases, with 16 bases between the two germline ends. This CDR3 is CASSFLTPTANTGELFF. The CDR3 nucleotides are TGTGCCAGCAGCTTTTTGACGCCGACGGCAAACACCGGGGAGCTGTTTTTT.

V is TRBV19 and J is TRBJ1-6; a possible D gene is TRBD1 (6 bases). The CDR3 spans 14 residues. Trimming shortened V by 2 bases and J by 10 bases, and 12 bases separated the two germline ends. Germline CDR1 LNHDA, CDR2 SQIVND (reference sequence). The chain's CDR3 is CASSISGEVSPLHF. CDR3 nucleotides: TGTGCCAGTAGTATATCAGGGGAGGTCTCACCCCTCCACTTT.

The chain employs TRBV18 and TRBJ2-7, with 8 nucleotides matching TRBD1. V dropped 5 bases and J dropped 3; count of bases not matched to a gene: 6. From germline, CDR1 is KGHSH and CDR2 LQKENI. The CDR3 sequence is 14 residues long. The CDR3 DNA follows: TGTGCCAGCTCAGCAGGACAGGGTATCTACGAGCAGTACTTC. This translates into CASSAGQGIYEQYF.

The chain is built from TRBV6-5 and TRBJ1-2; 7 bases fit TRBD1. CDR1 and CDR2 (germline): MNHEY, SVGAGI. The junction had 5 bases not matched to a gene; V was cut back by 6 bases and J by 4 bases. The CDR3 covers 13 residues. CDR3 bases: TGTGCCAGCAGCCCGGGACAGACCTATGGCTACACCTTC. Encoded protein: CASSPGQTYGYTF.

The V call is TRBV5-1, the J call TRBJ2-1, with TRBD2 matching 7 bases. Germline V gene data show CDR1 as SGHRS and CDR2 as YFSETQ. The CDR3 length is 14 residues. Losses at the gene ends were 1 base for V and 9 bases for J; bases not matched to a gene: 7. The CDR3 region is CASSLNVGGGEQFF. The CDR3 DNA reads TGCGCCAGCAGCTTGAACGTAGGCGGGGGTGAGCAGTTCTTC.

The chain uses TRBV19 and TRBJ1-2; TRBD1 aligns across 8 bases. Germline-derived CDR1 and CDR2 are LNHDA and SQIVND (reference sequence). The CDR3 covers 13 residues. Trimming cost V 10 bases and J 4 bases; bases outside gene matches: 8. CDR3 sequence: CATEDRVGYGYTF. The CDR3 nucleotides are TGTGCCACTGAGGACAGGGTCGGCTATGGCTACACCTTC.

This chain joins TRBV18 and TRBJ2-5; D possibly corresponds to TRBD2 (7 bases). V was pared by 4 bases and J by 4 bases, with 16 bases between. This CDR3 is 15 amino acids long. Germline-derived CDR1 and CDR2 are KGHSH and LQKENI. This CDR3 reads CASSRPSGEGETQYF. DNA of the CDR3: TGTGCCAGCTCACGGCCGTCAGGGGAGGGAGAGACCCAGTACTTC.

The V call is TRBV7-2, the J call TRBJ2-7; TRBD2 aligns across 15 bases. The V gene end was trimmed by 1 base and the J gene end by 7 bases; junction bases not matched to a gene: 5. This CDR3 has 16 amino acids. Germline V lookup: CDR1 SGHTA, CDR2 FQGNSA. CDR3 amino acids: CASSLVWGLAGGEQYF. The CDR3 nucleotides are TGTGCCAGCAGCTTAGTGTGGGGACTAGCGGGGGGTGAGCAGTACTTC.

CDR3 sequence reads: CASSQTGGNEKLFF. In nucleotides, the CDR3 is TGTGCCAGCAGCCAGACAGGGGGTAATGAAAAACTGTTTTTT. J is TRBJ1-4 and V is TRBV5-4; 9 nucleotides align to TRBD1. The germline V gene has CDR1 SGHNT and CDR2 YYREEE (reference sequence). Trimming at V came to 4 bases and at J to 4 bases, leaving 2 bases not matched to a gene. This CDR3 has 14 residues.

The genes are TRBV9 and TRBJ2-3; unclear D gene. V lost 0 bases and J 2 bases, leaving 13 bases between the germline ends. The CDR3 extends over 16 amino acids. CDR1 is SGDLS, CDR2 YYNGEE, per germline. CDR3 sequence reads: CASSVGSLIDTDTQYF. CDR3 nucleotides: TGTGCCAGCAGCGTAGGTAGCCTGATAGACACAGATACGCAGTATTTT.

The chain couples TRBV2 to TRBJ1-5; D is undetermined. CDR1 is SNHLY and CDR2 is FYNNEI in the germline V gene. This CDR3 is 13 amino acids long. Trimming stripped 2 bases from V and 7 bases from J, with 9 bases between. The CDR3 DNA reads as TGTGCCAGCAGTGAATTAAGGGAGCAGCCCCAGCATTTT. This gives the protein CASSELREQPQHF.

The chain uses TRBV7-9 and TRBJ2-7, with a tentative D call TRBD2 (6 bases). V was trimmed by 5 bases and J by 2 bases, leaving 13 bases between them. Germline V gene sequence: CDR1 SEHNR, CDR2 FQNEAQ (reference sequence). The CDR3 contains 14 residues. CDR3 protein: CASSLGGLAYEQYF. In DNA form, the CDR3 reads TGTGCCAGCAGCCTGGGGGGTCTAGCCTACGAGCAGTACTTC.

The rearrangement uses TRBV10-3 and TRBJ2-5, with D hard to call. The CDR3 is 13 residues long. Trimming took 10 bases from V and 4 from J, leaving 16 bases between them. The germline CDR1 and CDR2 sequences are ENHRY and SYGVKD. The CDR3 DNA reads TGTGCCACCACATTGGGTTCGGGAGAGACCCAGTACTTC. It codes for CATTLGSGETQYF.

V and J are TRBV4-2 and TRBJ2-2, with D maybe TRBD1 (5 bases). The CDR3 is 17 residues long. Trimming took off 1 base at V and 0 bases at J, with 12 bases between the two ends. CDR1 and CDR2 (germline): LGHNA, YNFKEQ. In DNA, the CDR3 is TGTGCCAGCAGCCAAGCTGGGGCCGCCTCGAACACCGGGGAGCTGTTTTTT. It codes for CASSQAGAASNTGELFF.

This chain's CDR3 is CASSNPWTPQETQYF. As DNA, the CDR3 is TGTGCCAGTAGTAACCCCTGGACGCCCCAAGAGACCCAGTACTTC. The J gene is TRBJ2-5, the V gene TRBV19; D is unclear. Germline values: CDR1 LNHDA, CDR2 SQIVND (reference sequence). V was cut by 4 bases and J by 1 base, with 13 bases left in between. There are 15 residues in the CDR3.

The rearrangement links TRBV14 to TRBJ1-2; unclear D gene. The CDR3 is 17 residues long. Germline loops: CDR1 SGHDN, CDR2 FVKESK. The ends were cut back, 0 bases at V and 7 bases at J, with 21 bases in the middle. CDR3 nucleotide sequence: TGTGCCAGCAGCCAAGATGAATTGAACAGAAGGGCACTTGGCTACACCTTC. Protein: CASSQDELNRRALGYTF.

CDR3 region: CASSRAGGPYNEQFF. The CDR3 DNA follows: TGTGCCAGCAGCCGAGCGGGAGGGCCGTACAATGAGCAGTTCTTC. V usage is TRBV7-9 and J usage is TRBJ2-1, with 10 bases fitting TRBD2. Germline CDR1 is SEHNR and CDR2 is FQNEAQ (reference sequence). This CDR3 spans 15 amino acids. V lost 5 bases and J lost 4; bases outside the gene matches: 5.

The V gene is TRBV5-1, the J gene TRBJ2-2; no clear D. The CDR3 has 14 amino acids. Germline V gene data show CDR1 as SGHRS and CDR2 as YFSETQ. Trimming left V 4 bases short and J 7 bases short, with 14 bases between. The CDR3 DNA follows: TGCGCCAGCAGCACCCCTTTCCCGCGCGGGGAGCTGTTTTTT. It yields the protein CASSTPFPRGELFF.

The V call is TRBV10-2, the J call TRBJ2-3; 7 bases are a match to TRBD1. The CDR3 totals 18 residues. Germline CDR1 WSHSY, CDR2 SAAADI. Trimming at V came to 2 bases and at J to 2 bases, leaving 13 bases not matched to a gene. This CDR3 reads CASSETQGDHQLTDTQYF. The CDR3 nucleotides are TGCGCCAGCAGTGAGACTCAGGGGGACCATCAACTCACAGATACGCAGTATTTT.

The chain carries TRBV7-8 and TRBJ1-6; maybe TRBD1 (5 bases). The CDR3 contains 17 residues. Per germline, CDR1 SGHVS and CDR2 FQNEAQ. V lost 2 bases, J lost 5 bases, and 16 bases lay in between. CDR3 sequence reads: CASSLRGVTVDNSPLHF. CDR3 coding DNA: TGTGCCAGCAGCTTACGGGGGGTCACGGTTGATAATTCACCCCTCCACTTT.